Sequencing of this T cell receptor beta chain was carried out in a study of a mutant IDH1 vaccine in newly diagnosed glioma. Germline V gene lookup returns CDR1 SGHNT and CDR2 YYREEE (reference sequence). The CDR3 consists of 14 residues. The trim removed 5 bases at V and 5 bases at J, leaving 9 bases unmatched. The count of this clone is one. Assay used: immunoSEQ multiplex PCR; TCRdb lists only in-frame clones, some missing. The table lists 70,000 or so clones, over 70% of them singletons, with approximately 4.2% in the top ten. Time point specified: baseline, week 1 (first vaccination visit). Treatment: pre-vaccination baseline after standard-of-care therapy.

This clonotype originated in a woman aged 18-30 years with glioma. Some clones in this sample may be carry-over from other donors' samples. The chain carries TRBV5-4 and TRBJ1-2; 7 nucleotides align to TRBD1. This specimen was peripheral blood mononuclear cells (PBMCs), taken from a glioma patient treated with radiotherapy, temozolomide or both. The CDR3 bases are TGTGCCAGCAGTTATGATGGGACAGCTTATGGCTACACCTTC. As protein: CASSYDGTAYGYTF.